This TCR beta chain was sequenced during a study of T cell repertoires in cytomegalovirus infection. Study-wide context: Through public TCR beta signatures, both CMV infection and matching HLA type were indicated.

General study findings and limits: It was HLA-C-restricted CMV-specific TCR beta clonotypes that dominated the response ex vivo. Cumulated frequencies of public TCR beta families served to identify carriers of CMV plus the relevant HLA.

TCRdb fed the reads into MiXCR, producing one record per CDR3 protein. Of approximately 140,000 distinct CDR3 sequences listed, more than 7% are singletons. Per the germline V gene, CDR1 is MDHEN and CDR2 is SYDVKM. The CDR3 extends over 15 amino acids. Trimming took off 6 bases at V and 5 bases at J, with 17 bases between the two ends. This clonotype came up many times. Its antigen remains unknown. The source of this sequence is a human donor in good health (CMV status not recorded). Some clones in this sample may be carry-over from other donors' samples. Sequencing was done on a sample of PBMCs. The J gene is TRBJ1-5, the V gene TRBV28; maybe TRBD1 (5 bases). Here the CDR3 reads CASSPRGKEDQPQHF. In nucleotides, the CDR3 is TGTGCCAGCAGCCCACGGGGGAAGGAGGATCAGCCCCAGCATTTT.